This T cell receptor beta chain was documented in a study of blood T cells in healthy people across ages. CDR1 and CDR2 (germline): SEHNR, FQNEAQ (reference sequence). This CDR3 region has 16 residues. Regarding this clonotype: A junction end diverges from the germline sequence, so it may reflect a read error.

It was with a sample-barcoded 5' primer and a J-beta primer mix that a second PCR of roughly 7 to 12 cycles was run. Via MiXCR, TCRdb re-called the 5' RACE reads, giving one row per CDR3 protein. There are 650,000 to 800,000 distinct CDR3 sequences in the sample; 44% occur only once, and about 21% lies in the top ten. Sequencing was carried out using blood. The TCR was taken from a man aged 55 to 70 in good health. This chain links TRBV7-9 with TRBJ1-2; TRBD1 matches 10 bases. The CDR3 DNA is TGTGCCGGCAGCTTAGCGTTGGGACAGGGGATCGGTGGCTACACCTTC. Protein sequence: CAGSLALGQGIGGYTF.